The 14 T cell receptor beta chains listed next were all sequenced from one sample in a study of spatial heterogeneity in lung cancer. Each CDR3 protein gets one entry after TCRdb re-called the 5' RACE reads with MiXCR. This table has tens of thousands of distinct CDR3 sequences, 12% appearing once. Time point described: sample taken at primary tumor resection. Sequences were derived from PBMCs, sampled at surgery. The source is a male donor with early-stage non-small cell lung cancer.

The table lists this clonotype with many counts. This rearrangement joins TRBV7-6 to TRBJ2-7, with 8 nucleotides matching TRBD2. Germline loops: CDR1 SGHVS, CDR2 FNYEAQ. There are 15 residues in the CDR3. Trimming removed 5 bases from V and 2 bases from J; junction bases left unmatched: 8. The CDR3 loop reads CASSPSPSGPYEQYF. The CDR3 DNA sequence: TGTGCCAGCAGCCCCTCCCCTAGCGGGCCCTACGAGCAGTACTTC.

This clonotype was seen a few times. This chain joins TRBV7-9 and TRBJ1-1; perhaps TRBD1 as D (5 bases). V was shortened by 10 bases and J by 1 base, with 7 bases between the two germline ends. Looked up from germline, CDR1 is SEHNR and CDR2 is FQNEAQ (reference sequence). This CDR3 is built from 11 residues. The CDR3 DNA is TGTGCCACCAGGGAGAACACTGAAGCTTTCTTT. It yields the protein CATRENTEAFF. The full variable domain, its missing parts supplied by reference TRBV7-9 and TRBJ1-1, is DTGVSQNPRHKITKRGQNVTFRCDPISEHNRLYWYRQTLGQGPEFLTYFQNEAQLEKSRLLSDRFSAERPKGSFSTLEIQRTEQGDSAMYLCATRENTEAFFGQGTRLTVV.

This clonotype was seen at least ten times. The chain carries TRBV6-5 and TRBJ2-1; tentative D call: TRBD2 (6 bases). CDR1 MNHEY and CDR2 SVGAGI come from the germline V gene. The CDR3 runs to 15 residues. Trimming cost V 6 bases and J 7 bases, with 19 bases left between them. CDR3 amino acids: CASRPPGLPGNEQFF. For the CDR3, the DNA is TGTGCCAGCAGGCCTCCGGGACTGCCCGGGAATGAGCAGTTCTTC.

The V and J genes are TRBV20-1 and TRBJ1-5, with D hard to call. CDR1 DFQATT and CDR2 SNEGSKA come from the germline V gene (reference sequence). V dropped 3 bases and J dropped 3 bases, with 6 bases sitting between them. This CDR3 spans 12 amino acids. The chain's CDR3 is CSASAVNQPQHF. CDR3 bases: TGCAGTGCTAGCGCGGTCAATCAGCCCCAGCATTTT.

Many counts were recorded for this clonotype. The J gene is TRBJ1-6, the V gene TRBV20-1; 7 bases agree with TRBD1. This CDR3 contains 17 residues. Trimming cost V 1 base and J 7 bases; bases outside gene matches: 13. Germline-derived CDR1 and CDR2 are DFQATT and SNEGSKA (reference sequence). CDR3 region: CSARVSKGGWRNSPLHF. CDR3 nucleotides: TGCAGTGCTAGAGTATCAAAAGGGGGCTGGAGGAATTCACCCCTCCACTTT.

This clonotype was recorded at least ten times. The rearrangement links TRBV6-4 to TRBJ2-5, with TRBD2 identical over 7 bases. The J segment lost 5 bases and the V segment lost 6 bases, leaving 9 bases of the junction unmatched. This CDR3 has 14 residues. CDR1 and CDR2 from the germline V gene are MRHNA and SNTAGT. DNA for the CDR3: TGTGCCAGCAGCGGACTAGGTCTTTTCGAGACCCAGTACTTC. Encoded protein: CASSGLGLFETQYF.

This clonotype was found many times. The chain has TRBV20-1 and TRBJ2-7, with a possible D match to TRBD1 (5 bases). This CDR3 comprises 14 residues. The germline V and J ends were trimmed by 0 bases and 2 bases, with 11 bases remaining between them. CDR1 and CDR2 (germline): DFQATT, SNEGSKA (reference sequence). The CDR3 loop is CSARDPTAPYEQYF. The CDR3 nucleotides are TGCAGTGCTAGAGATCCGACAGCCCCCTACGAGCAGTACTTC.

The CDR3 reads CASTTGTGPYNEQFF. The DNA for the CDR3 is TGCGCCAGCACAACCGGGACAGGGCCCTACAATGAGCAGTTCTTC. The rearrangement uses TRBV5-1 and TRBJ2-1; 9 bases line up with TRBD1. The length of the CDR3 is 15 residues. The junction had 6 bases not matched to a gene; V was cut back by 6 bases and J by 2 bases. Germline V gives CDR1 SGHRS, CDR2 YFSETQ.

Only a few counts were recorded for this clonotype. V gene TRBV5-1 combines with J gene TRBJ2-3, with D perhaps given as TRBD1 or TRBD2 (5 bases each). The CDR3 contains 14 residues. Between the trimmed V and J ends, which lost 0 bases and 7 bases, there was a span of 12 bases. Germline assignment: CDR1 SGHRS and CDR2 YFSETQ. CDR3 in amino acids: CASSLEEGRNTQYF. In DNA form, the CDR3 reads TGCGCCAGCAGCTTGGAAGAGGGGCGGAATACGCAGTATTTT.

This chain uses TRBV28 with TRBJ2-6; D remains ambiguous. V lost 6 bases, J lost 5 bases, and 14 bases lay in between. Germline V lookup: CDR1 MDHEN, CDR2 SYDVKM. This CDR3 has 15 residues. CDR3 bases: TGTGCCAGCAGCCCATCTAGACCTAGGGCCAACGTCCTGACTTTC. This sequence encodes CASSPSRPRANVLTF.

This clonotype appeared a few times. The chain uses TRBV5-8 and TRBJ2-7; D is perhaps TRBD2 (7 bases). Between the trimmed V and J ends, which lost 0 bases and 7 bases, there was a span of 17 bases. The CDR3 contains 15 residues. The germline V gene has CDR1 SGHTS and CDR2 YDEGEE. CDR3 nucleotide sequence: TGTGCCAGCAGCTTGGGGCAACAGGGTAGCGGGGAGCAGTACTTC. Amino acid sequence: CASSLGQQGSGEQYF. Full variable domain (rest looked up from reference TRBV5-8 and TRBJ2-7): EAGVTQSPTHLIKTRGQQATLRCSPISGHTSVYWYQQALGLGLQFLLWYDEGEERNRGNFPPRFSGRQFPNYSSELNVNALELEDSALYLCASSLGQQGSGEQYFGPGTRLTVT.

This clonotype was observed a handful of times. The V and J genes are TRBV6-1 and TRBJ1-5, with D perhaps TRBD1 (5 bases). The CDR3 is made up of 14 amino acids. V was clipped by 6 bases and J by 5 bases, with 14 bases between them. Germline V gene data show CDR1 as MNHNS and CDR2 as SASEGT. The CDR3 spells CASRSVGEDQPQHF. The CDR3 DNA sequence: TGTGCCAGCAGAAGCGTAGGGGAGGATCAGCCCCAGCATTTT.

This clonotype was picked up a small number of times. This chain connects TRBV11-2 to TRBJ2-1; 7 bases are shared with TRBD1. Germline loops: CDR1 SGHAT, CDR2 FQNNGV. This CDR3 region has 15 residues. J lost 6 bases, V lost 5 bases, and 10 bases had no gene match. CDR3 amino acids: CASSKTGTDSNEQFF. The CDR3, as DNA: TGTGCCAGCAGCAAGACCGGGACAGACAGCAATGAGCAGTTCTTC.

This clonotype occurred a few times. V is TRBV7-9 and J is TRBJ1-2; D gene ambiguous. V was cut by 4 bases and J by 1 base, with 13 bases left in between. Germline V lookup: CDR1 SEHNR, CDR2 FQNEAQ (reference sequence). CDR3 length: 15 residues. The CDR3 sequence: CASSSPGGYNYGYTF. CDR3 coding DNA: TGTGCCAGCAGCTCCCCTGGAGGTTATAACTATGGCTACACCTTC.